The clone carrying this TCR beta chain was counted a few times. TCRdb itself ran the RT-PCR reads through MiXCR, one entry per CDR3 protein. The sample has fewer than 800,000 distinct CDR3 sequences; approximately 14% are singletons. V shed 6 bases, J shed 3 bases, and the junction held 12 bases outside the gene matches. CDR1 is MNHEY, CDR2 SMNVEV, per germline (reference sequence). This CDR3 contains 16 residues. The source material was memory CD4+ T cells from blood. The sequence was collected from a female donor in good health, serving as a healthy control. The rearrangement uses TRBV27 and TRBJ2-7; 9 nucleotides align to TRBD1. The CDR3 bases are TGTGCCAGCAGCCTCGGGGGGACAGGGAGTATCTACGAGCAGTACTTC. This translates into CASSLGGTGSIYEQYF.